This note documents a single T cell receptor beta chain sequence. This sample was taken from a study of B cell selection in AIRE deficiency. CDR1 and CDR2 from the germline V gene are MNHNS and SASEGT. Trimming took 6 bases from V and 7 from J; bases not matched to a gene: 6. CDR3 size: 14 residues. Sorting defined conventional CD4 T cells as CD4+CD127+. TCRdb's copy holds only in-frame clones and misses some; the assay was immunoSEQ multiplex PCR. The repertoire consists of 25,000 to 30,000 clones, with around 95% occurring once and the leading ten covering over 0.2%. The chain carries TRBV6-1 and TRBJ1-2, with TRBD1 matching 12 bases. The sequence came from a human donor in good health. The sequencing input was CD4+CD127+ conventional T cells sorted from PBMCs. CDR3 coding DNA: TGTGCCAGCAGGGGGGACAGGGGGCTCATTGGCTACACCTTC. Its translation is CASRGDRGLIGYTF.